The rows below give T cell receptor beta chains drawn from one sample of a study of Ad26.COV2.S vaccination and SARS-CoV-2 variants. The data were produced by immunoSEQ multiplex PCR, yet TCRdb's version contains in-frame clones alone and is incomplete. Here the sample spans about 480,000 clones, approximately 90% being singletons. This specimen was peripheral blood, taken in a trial of Ad26.COV2.S vaccine versus placebo. The receptors stem from a person between 18 and 65 years old who received the Ad26.COV2.S COVID-19 vaccine or a placebo. Each CDR3 is given with its conserved first and last residue. Each record gives: J gene, V gene, CDR3 protein.

J: TRBJ2-2
V: TRBV12-5
CDR3: CASSPSSGLTYNTGELFF

J: TRBJ1-6
V: TRBV19
CDR3: CASSVTGTGGSSPLHF

J: TRBJ2-5
V: TRBV27
CDR3: CASSFGVGVETQYF

J: TRBJ2-2
V: TRBV30
CDR3: CAWRGGSWPGELFF

J: TRBJ1-1
V: TRBV7-2
CDR3: CASSLGRNTEAFF

J: TRBJ2-1
V: TRBV7-2
CDR3: CASSPVGNEQFF

J: TRBJ2-7
V: TRBV20-1
CDR3: CSASFLAGLRYEQYF

J: TRBJ2-2
V: TRBV11-3
CDR3: CASSQMRGTGELFF

J: TRBJ1-5
V: TRBV7-9
CDR3: CASSLGGWQPQHF

J: TRBJ2-1
V: TRBV5-1
CDR3: CASSLGSGRMIYNEQFF

J: TRBJ1-1
V: TRBV6-5
CDR3: CASSPKIDTEAFF